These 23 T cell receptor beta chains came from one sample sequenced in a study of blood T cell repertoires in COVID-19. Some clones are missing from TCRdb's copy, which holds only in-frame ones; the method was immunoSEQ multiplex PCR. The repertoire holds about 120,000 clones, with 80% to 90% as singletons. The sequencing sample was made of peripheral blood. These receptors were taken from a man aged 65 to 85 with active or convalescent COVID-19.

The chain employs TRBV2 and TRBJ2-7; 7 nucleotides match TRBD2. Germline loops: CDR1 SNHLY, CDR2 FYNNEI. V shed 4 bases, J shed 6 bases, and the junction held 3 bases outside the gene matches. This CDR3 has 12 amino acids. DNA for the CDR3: TGTGCCAGCAGTGCGGGACTACTCGAGCAGTACTTC. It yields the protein CASSAGLLEQYF.

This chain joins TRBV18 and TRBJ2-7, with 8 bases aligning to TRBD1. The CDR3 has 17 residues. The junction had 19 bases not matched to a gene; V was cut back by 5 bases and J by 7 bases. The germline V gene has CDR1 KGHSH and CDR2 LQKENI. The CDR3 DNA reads TGTGCCAGCTCAATGACAGGGGATGGTCACCTTTGGGGAGAGCAGTACTTC. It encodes CASSMTGDGHLWGEQYF.

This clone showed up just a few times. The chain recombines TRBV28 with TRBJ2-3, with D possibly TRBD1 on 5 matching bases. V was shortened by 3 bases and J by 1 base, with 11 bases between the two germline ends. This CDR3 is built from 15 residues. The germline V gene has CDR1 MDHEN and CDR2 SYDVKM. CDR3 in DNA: TGTGCCAGCAGTTTGCAGGGTGATGGCACAGATACGCAGTATTTT. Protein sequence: CASSLQGDGTDTQYF.

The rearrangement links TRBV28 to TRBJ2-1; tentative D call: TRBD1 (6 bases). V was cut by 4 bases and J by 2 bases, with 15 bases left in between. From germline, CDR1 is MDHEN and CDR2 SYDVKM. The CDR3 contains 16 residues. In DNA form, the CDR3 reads TGTGCCAGCAGTTCTCCAACAGGGTCTACCTACAATGAGCAGTTCTTC. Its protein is CASSSPTGSTYNEQFF.

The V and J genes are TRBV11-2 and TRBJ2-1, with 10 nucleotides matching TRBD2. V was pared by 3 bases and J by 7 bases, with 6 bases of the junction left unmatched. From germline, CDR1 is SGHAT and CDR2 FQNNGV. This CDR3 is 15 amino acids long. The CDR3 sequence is CASSFSSGSFNEQFF. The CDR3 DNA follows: TGTGCCAGCAGCTTCTCTAGCGGGAGTTTTAATGAGCAGTTCTTC.

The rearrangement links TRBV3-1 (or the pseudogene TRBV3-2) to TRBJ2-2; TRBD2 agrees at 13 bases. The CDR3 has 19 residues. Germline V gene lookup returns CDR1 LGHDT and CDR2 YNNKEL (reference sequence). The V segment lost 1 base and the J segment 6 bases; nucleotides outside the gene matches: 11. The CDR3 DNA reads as TGTGCCAGCAGCCAAGGCCCCTATTCGGGACTAGCGGGACCCGGGGAGCTGTTTTTT. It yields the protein CASSQGPYSGLAGPGELFF.

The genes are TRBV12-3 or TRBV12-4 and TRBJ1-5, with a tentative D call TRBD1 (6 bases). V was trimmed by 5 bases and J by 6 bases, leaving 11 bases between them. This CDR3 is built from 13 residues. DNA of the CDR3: TGTGCCAGCAGTAGGGGGGGTGGTCAGCCCCAGCATTTT. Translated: CASSRGGGQPQHF.

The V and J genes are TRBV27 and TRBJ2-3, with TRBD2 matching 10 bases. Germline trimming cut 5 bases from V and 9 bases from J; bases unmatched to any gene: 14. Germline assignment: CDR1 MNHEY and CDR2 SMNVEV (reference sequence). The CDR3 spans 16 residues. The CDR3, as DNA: TGTGCCAGCAGTATCCCTAGCGGGAGTGGAGGAATGACGCAGTATTTT. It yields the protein CASSIPSGSGGMTQYF.

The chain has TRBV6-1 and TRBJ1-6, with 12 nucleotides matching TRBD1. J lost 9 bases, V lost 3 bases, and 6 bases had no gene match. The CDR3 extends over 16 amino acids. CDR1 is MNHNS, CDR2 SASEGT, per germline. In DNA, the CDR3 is TGTGCCAGCAGTGACTGGGGACAGGGGGCGCGTTCACCCCTCCACTTT. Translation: CASSDWGQGARSPLHF.

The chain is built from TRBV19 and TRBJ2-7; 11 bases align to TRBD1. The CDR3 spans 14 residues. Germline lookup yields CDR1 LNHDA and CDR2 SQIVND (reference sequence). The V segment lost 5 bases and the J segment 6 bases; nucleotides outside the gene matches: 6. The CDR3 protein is CASSYGTGGSEQYF. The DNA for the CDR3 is TGTGCCAGTAGTTACGGGACAGGGGGTTCCGAGCAGTACTTC.

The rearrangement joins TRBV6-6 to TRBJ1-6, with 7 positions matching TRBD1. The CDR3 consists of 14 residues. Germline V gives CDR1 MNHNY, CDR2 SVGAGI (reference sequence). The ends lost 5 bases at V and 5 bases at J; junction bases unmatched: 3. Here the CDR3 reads CASSRQGDNSPLHF. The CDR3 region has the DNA TGTGCCAGCAGTCGACAGGGCGATAATTCACCCCTCCACTTT.

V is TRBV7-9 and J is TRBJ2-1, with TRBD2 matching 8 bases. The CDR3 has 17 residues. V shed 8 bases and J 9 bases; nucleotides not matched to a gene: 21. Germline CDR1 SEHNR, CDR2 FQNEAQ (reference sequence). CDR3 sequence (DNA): TGTGCCAGCGCGCGACGGGAGGGCCTCCCTTACAATAGTGAGCAGTTCTTC. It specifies CASARREGLPYNSEQFF.

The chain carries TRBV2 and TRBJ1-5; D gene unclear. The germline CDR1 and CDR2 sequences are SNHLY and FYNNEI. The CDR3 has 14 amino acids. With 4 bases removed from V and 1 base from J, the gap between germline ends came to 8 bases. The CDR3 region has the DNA TGTGCCAGCAGTGCGTCACTAAGCAATCAGCCCCAGCATTTT. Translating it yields CASSASLSNQPQHF.

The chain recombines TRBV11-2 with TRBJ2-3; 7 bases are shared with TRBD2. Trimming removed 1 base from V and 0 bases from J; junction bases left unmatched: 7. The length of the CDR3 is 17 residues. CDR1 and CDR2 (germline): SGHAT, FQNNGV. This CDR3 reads CASSLVSWRESTDTQYF. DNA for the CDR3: TGTGCCAGCAGCTTAGTGTCGTGGCGGGAGAGCACAGATACGCAGTATTTT.

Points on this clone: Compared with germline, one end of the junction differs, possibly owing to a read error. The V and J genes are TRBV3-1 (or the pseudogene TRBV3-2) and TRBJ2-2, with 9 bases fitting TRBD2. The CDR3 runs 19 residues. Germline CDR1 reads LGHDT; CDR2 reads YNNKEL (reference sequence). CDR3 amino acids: CARSGGLGGRPSNTGELFF. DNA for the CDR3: TGTGCCCGCAGCGGGGGGCTGGGCGGGAGGCCCTCGAACACCGGGGAGCTGTTTTTT.

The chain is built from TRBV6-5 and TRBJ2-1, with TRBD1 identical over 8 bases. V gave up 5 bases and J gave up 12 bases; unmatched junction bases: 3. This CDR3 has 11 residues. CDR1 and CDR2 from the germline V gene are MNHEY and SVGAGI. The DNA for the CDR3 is TGTGCCAGCAGTAGTGACAGGGGGCAGTTCTTC. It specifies CASSSDRGQFF.

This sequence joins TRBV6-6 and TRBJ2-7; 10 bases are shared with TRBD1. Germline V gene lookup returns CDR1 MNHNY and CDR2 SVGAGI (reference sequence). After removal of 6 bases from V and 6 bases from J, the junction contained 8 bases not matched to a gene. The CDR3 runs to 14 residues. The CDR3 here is CASSSGQGVVEQYF. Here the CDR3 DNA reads TGTGCCAGCAGCAGCGGACAGGGGGTTGTCGAGCAGTACTTC.

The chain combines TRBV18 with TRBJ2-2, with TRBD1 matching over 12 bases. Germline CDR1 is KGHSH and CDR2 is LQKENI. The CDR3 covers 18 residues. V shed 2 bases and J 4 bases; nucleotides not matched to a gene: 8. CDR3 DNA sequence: TGTGCCAGCTCACCAAGGGGACAGGGGGCGCCTCTCACCGGGGAGCTGTTTTTT. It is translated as CASSPRGQGAPLTGELFF. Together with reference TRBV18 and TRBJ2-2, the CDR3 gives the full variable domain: NAGVMQNPRHLVRRRGQEARLRCSPMKGHSHVYWYRQLPEEGLKFMVYLQKENIIDESGMPKERFSAEFPKEGPSILRIQQVVRGDSAAYFCASSPRGQGAPLTGELFFGEGSRLTVL.

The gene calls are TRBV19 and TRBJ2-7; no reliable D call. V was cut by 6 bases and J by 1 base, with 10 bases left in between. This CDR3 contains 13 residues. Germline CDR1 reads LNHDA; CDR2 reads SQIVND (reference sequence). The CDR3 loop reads CASRYGESYEQYF. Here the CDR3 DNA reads TGTGCCAGTAGATACGGAGAGTCCTACGAGCAGTACTTC.

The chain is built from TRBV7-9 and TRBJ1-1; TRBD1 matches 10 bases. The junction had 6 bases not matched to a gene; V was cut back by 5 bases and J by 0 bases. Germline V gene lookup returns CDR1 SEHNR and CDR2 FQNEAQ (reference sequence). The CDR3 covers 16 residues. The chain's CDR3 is CASSPPGQGLNTEAFF. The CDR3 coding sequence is TGTGCCAGCAGCCCCCCGGGACAGGGGTTGAACACTGAAGCTTTCTTT.

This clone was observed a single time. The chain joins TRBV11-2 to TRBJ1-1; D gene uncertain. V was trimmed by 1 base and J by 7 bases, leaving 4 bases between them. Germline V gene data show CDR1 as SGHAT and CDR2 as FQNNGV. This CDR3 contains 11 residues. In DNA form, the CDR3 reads TGTGCCAGCAGCTTAGGTCTTGAAGCTTTCTTT. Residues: CASSLGLEAFF.

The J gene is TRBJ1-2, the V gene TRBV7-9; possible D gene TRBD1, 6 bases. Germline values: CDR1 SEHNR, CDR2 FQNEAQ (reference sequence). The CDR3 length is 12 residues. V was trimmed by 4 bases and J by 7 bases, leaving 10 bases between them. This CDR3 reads CASSSRTVGYTF. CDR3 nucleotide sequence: TGTGCCAGCAGCTCACGGACAGTTGGCTACACCTTC.

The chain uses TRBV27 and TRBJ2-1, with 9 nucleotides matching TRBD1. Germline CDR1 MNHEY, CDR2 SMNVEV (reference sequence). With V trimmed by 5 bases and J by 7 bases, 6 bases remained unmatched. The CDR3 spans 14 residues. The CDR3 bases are TGTGCCAGCAGTCCGGGGGACAGGGTGAATGAGCAGTTCTTC. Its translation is CASSPGDRVNEQFF.